This T cell receptor (beta chain) is drawn from a study of sequential checkpoint blockade in melanoma. Study-level background: Randomization was 1:1 between first-line nivolumab→ipilimumab and ipilimumab→nivolumab.

The sample's treatment: randomized to nivolumab then ipilimumab (arm A) or the reverse (arm B). Patients had received no earlier DNA-damaging chemotherapy. Here immunoSEQ multiplex PCR was the method, and the copy in TCRdb shows in-frame clones only, minus some. The sample lists about 18,000 clones, around 70% seen once, with around 4.9% in the top ten. The specimen was tumor tissue (inferred from file names), collected from a patient given nivolumab and ipilimumab in sequence. The receptor comes from a human donor with melanoma.

The CDR3 loop is CATGVGWGTEAFF. For the CDR3, the DNA is TGCGCCACCGGGGTGGGGTGGGGGACTGAAGCTTTCTTT. J is TRBJ1-1 and V is TRBV10-2, with D possibly being TRBD1 (5 bases). The CDR3 is 13 residues long. Germline CDR1 WSHSY, CDR2 SAAADI. V was pared by 10 bases and J by 5 bases, with 17 bases between.